The next 12 T cell receptor beta chains were all read from a single sample in a study of shared clonotypes between healthy human individuals (dated by TCRdb to 2018 to 2021). The library was generated by the immunoSEQ multiplex PCR assay. TCRdb limited this immuneACCESS table to in-frame rearrangements with V and J called. A share of clones is missing; checked studies link under half to unresolved V genes, and the rest is unexplained. This sample holds about 1.1 million clones; roughly 77% were observed only once. Clones ranked in the top ten supply almost 0.9% of the sample. Sequenced material: memory CD4+ T cells from PBMCs. This specimen's cell subset or site label, interpreted: CD45RA-negative fraction. Source of these receptors: a man younger than 35 in good health. Some clones in this sample may be carry-over from other donors' samples.

The chain has TRBV7-3 and TRBJ2-2; D is possibly TRBD2 (5 bases). In germline, CDR1 is SGHTA, CDR2 FQGTGA. With 4 bases removed from V and 4 bases from J, the gap between germline ends came to 10 bases. This CDR3 contains 14 residues. This CDR3 is CASSWGEATGELFF. In nucleotides, the CDR3 is TGTGCCAGCAGCTGGGGAGAAGCCACCGGGGAGCTGTTTTTT.

This chain joins TRBV7-9 and TRBJ1-1, with 12 bases fitting TRBD1. The CDR3 is 15 residues long. V lost 5 bases, J lost 3 bases, and 4 bases stayed unmatched. Germline CDR1 SEHNR, CDR2 FQNEAQ (reference sequence). CDR3 coding DNA: TGTGCCAGCAGCCCTTGGGACAGGGGGCACACTGAAGCTTTCTTT. Translated: CASSPWDRGHTEAFF.

J is TRBJ2-2 and V is TRBV7-6, with 12 positions matching TRBD2. There are 16 residues in the CDR3. The ends lost 5 bases at V and 4 bases at J; junction bases unmatched: 5. Germline V lookup: CDR1 SGHVS, CDR2 FNYEAQ. This CDR3 is CASSPLAGGRTGELFF. CDR3 nucleotides: TGTGCCAGCAGCCCCCTAGCGGGAGGGCGCACCGGGGAGCTGTTTTTT.

The chain has TRBV5-1 and TRBJ2-1, with 7 bases aligning to TRBD1. The germline CDR1 and CDR2 sequences are SGHRS and YFSETQ. The CDR3 is made up of 18 amino acids. The V segment lost 4 bases and the J segment 5 bases; nucleotides outside the gene matches: 18. The CDR3 DNA is TGCGCCAGCAGCCCCCAAGACAGGGCAGCGAAATTACACAATGAGCAGTTCTTC. This gives the protein CASSPQDRAAKLHNEQFF.

Comment on this clone: A far larger clone is one base from this, pointing to a likely read error. The chain's CDR3 is CASSQEVNTEAFF. CDR3 bases: TGTGCCAGCAGCCAAGAGGTGAACACTGAAGCTTTCTTT. This sequence joins TRBV6-5 and TRBJ1-1; no firm D call. With 6 bases removed from V and 0 bases from J, the gap between germline ends came to 8 bases. CDR1 MNHEY and CDR2 SVGAGI come from the germline V gene. CDR3 length: 13 amino acids.

The chain joins TRBV6-1 to TRBJ2-7, with TRBD2 matching over 7 bases. V gave up 7 bases and J gave up 4 bases; unmatched junction bases: 7. The CDR3 sequence is 13 residues long. Germline CDR1 is MNHNS and CDR2 is SASEGT. The CDR3 DNA sequence: TGTGCCAGCAAGCGGGACCTCACTTACGAGCAGTACTTC. It specifies CASKRDLTYEQYF.

The gene calls are TRBV5-5 and TRBJ2-7; either TRBD1 or TRBD2 may fit D (5 bases each). The germline gives CDR1 SGHKS, CDR2 YYEKEE (reference sequence). There are 15 residues in the CDR3. Trimming removed 4 bases at V and 0 bases at J, with 14 bases between. The CDR3 DNA is TGTGCCAGCAGCATCCGGGACGCCGCCTCCTACGAGCAGTACTTC. Amino acids: CASSIRDAASYEQYF.

The rearrangement uses TRBV19 and TRBJ1-5; D unclear. Trimming shortened V by 3 bases and J by 0 bases, and 15 bases separated the two germline ends. CDR1 is LNHDA and CDR2 is SQIVND in the germline V gene (reference sequence). The CDR3 runs 17 residues. Here the CDR3 DNA reads TGTGCCAGTAGTATTAGAGAGGGTCCTTATAGCAATCAGCCCCAGCATTTT. It is translated as CASSIREGPYSNQPQHF.

This clone occurred once. The V call is TRBV5-1, the J call TRBJ2-3; tentative D call: TRBD2 (6 bases). Germline loops: CDR1 SGHRS, CDR2 YFSETQ. Trimming left V 6 bases short and J 0 bases short, with 17 bases between. The CDR3 length is 16 residues. The CDR3 DNA reads as TGCGCCAGCACCACCGGGGAGGATTGGAGCACAGATACGCAGTATTTT. Protein product: CASTTGEDWSTDTQYF.

The gene calls are TRBV21-1 and TRBJ2-1. TRBV21-1 is an annotated pseudogene. This CDR3 is built from 19 residues. The DNA for the CDR3 is TGTGCCAGCAGCAAAAAACGGAAGGGGGGTTTTTGCTCCTACAATGAGCAGTTCTTC. Its protein is CASSKKRKGGFCSYNEQFF.

Details on this clone: One end of the junction varies from germline; a read error may be responsible. The rearrangement links TRBV30 to TRBJ1-1; perhaps TRBD1 as D (6 bases). Looked up from germline, CDR1 is GTSNPN and CDR2 is SVGIG (reference sequence). There are 13 residues in the CDR3. CDR3 nucleotide sequence: TGTGCCTGGTCCCGGACAGCTGGGACTGAAGCTCTCTTT. Its protein product is CAWSRTAGTEALF.

The chain is built from TRBV7-9 and TRBJ2-3; TRBD2 agrees at 8 bases. The CDR3 extends over 14 amino acids. CDR1 and CDR2 from the germline V gene are SEHNR and FQNEAQ (reference sequence). The J segment lost 6 bases and the V segment lost 8 bases, leaving 10 bases of the junction unmatched. The CDR3 region is CASLAGGGRDTQYF. The CDR3 nucleotides read TGTGCCAGCCTGGCGGGGGGCGGAAGGGATACGCAGTATTTT.